One sample yielded the 31 T cell receptor beta chains listed below, sequenced in a study of OX40 agonist ivuxolimab in advanced cancers. Clones were read by immunoSEQ multiplex PCR, and TCRdb kept only the in-frame ones, dropping some. The data contain 25,000 to 35,000 clones, about 90% of them singletons. Sequenced here: CD4+ or CD8+ T cells sorted from blood, sampled in a trial of the OX40 agonist ivuxolimab. Source of these receptors: an adult with an advanced solid tumor such as melanoma, head and neck, liver or kidney cancer.

The rearrangement links TRBV19 to TRBJ2-3; the D is unclear. CDR1 is LNHDA, CDR2 SQIVND, per germline (reference sequence). V was trimmed by 5 bases and J by 2 bases, leaving 8 bases between them. CDR3 length equals 13 residues. CDR3 DNA: TGTGCCAGTAGTCCCTCGTCCACAGATACGCAGTATTTT. Translated, it gives CASSPSSTDTQYF.

V and J are TRBV6-4 and TRBJ2-7; either TRBD1 or TRBD2 may fit D (5 bases each). The CDR3 is 11 amino acids. Germline V gene data show CDR1 as MRHNA and CDR2 as SNTAGT. CDR3 region: CGTGPPYEQYF. The CDR3 DNA reads TGTGGGACGGGACCACCCTACGAGCAGTACTTC.

This clone was seen more than once but under ten times. The gene calls are TRBV5-6 and TRBJ1-1; D call uncertain. The germline V gene has CDR1 SGHDT and CDR2 YYEEEE. The CDR3 is 12 amino acids. The ends were cut back, 2 bases at V and 5 bases at J, with 7 bases in the middle. The CDR3 loop reads CASSFWGTEAFF. In DNA, the CDR3 is TGTGCCAGCAGCTTTTGGGGTACTGAAGCTTTCTTT.

The chain is built from TRBV19 and TRBJ2-7, with 10 positions matching TRBD1. J lost 3 bases, V lost 5 bases, and 4 bases had no gene match. Germline V CDR1 and CDR2: LNHDA, SQIVND (reference sequence). The CDR3 runs 14 residues. The CDR3 DNA reads TGTGCCAGTAGTGCAGGACAGGGGGTCTACGAGCAGTACTTC. Its protein is CASSAGQGVYEQYF.

This rearrangement joins TRBV4-1 to TRBJ1-5; D is uncertain. Germline CDR1 MGHRA, CDR2 YSYEKL. V lost 1 base, J lost 3 bases, and 10 bases lay in between. The CDR3 covers 15 residues. The CDR3 bases are TGCGCCAGCAGCCAAGGTCCGGCGGACAATCAGCCCCAGCATTTT. It is translated as CASSQGPADNQPQHF.

V is TRBV9 and J is TRBJ1-1; a possible D gene is TRBD1 (5 bases). Germline V gene lookup returns CDR1 SGDLS and CDR2 YYNGEE. The CDR3 has 13 residues. The V end was cut by 4 bases, the J end by 5 bases, with 12 bases between. The DNA of the CDR3 is TGTGCCAGCAGCCTACCAGGGAGGACTGAAGCTTTCTTT. It yields the protein CASSLPGRTEAFF.

This clone was seen just once. The V gene is TRBV27, the J gene TRBJ1-4; TRBD1 is a possible D gene (6 bases). V lost 6 bases and J 7 bases, leaving 15 bases between the germline ends. This CDR3 contains 14 residues. The germline V gene has CDR1 MNHEY and CDR2 SMNVEV (reference sequence). In DNA, the CDR3 is TGTGCCAGCAGCTTTACAGGGTTTAGTGAAAAACTGTTTTTT. It specifies CASSFTGFSEKLFF. Using reference TRBV27 and TRBJ1-4 for the parts outside the CDR3, the full variable domain is EAQVTQNPRYLITVTGKKLTVTCSQNMNHEYMSWYRQDPGLGLRQIYYSMNVEVTDKGDVPEGYKVSRKEKRNFPLILESPSPNQTSLYFCASSFTGFSEKLFFGSGTQLSVL.

The chain carries TRBV7-3 and TRBJ2-5; 10 bases fit TRBD2. The V gene end was trimmed by 5 bases and the J gene end by 1 base; junction bases not matched to a gene: 7. Germline lookup yields CDR1 SGHTA and CDR2 FQGTGA. This CDR3 region has 16 residues. In DNA, the CDR3 is TGTGCCAGCAGCCCGGACGAGCGGGAGGGCCAAGAGACCCAGTACTTC. It is translated as CASSPDEREGQETQYF.

Turning to this clone: Other DNA sequences within the sample encode an identical CDR3. This chain joins TRBV6-5 and TRBJ2-2; D is ambiguous. V dropped 1 base and J dropped 4 bases, with 4 bases sitting between them. In germline, CDR1 is MNHEY, CDR2 SVGAGI. This CDR3 contains 13 residues. The CDR3: CASSYFSTGELFF. The CDR3 nucleotides are TGTGCCAGCAGTTACTTCTCCACCGGGGAGCTGTTTTTT.

The chain is built from TRBV15 and TRBJ2-2, with D perhaps being TRBD1 or TRBD2 (5 bases each). This CDR3 region has 15 residues. V lost 8 bases, J lost 6 bases, and 19 bases lay in between. Germline loops: CDR1 LNHNV, CDR2 YYDKDF (reference sequence). The CDR3 DNA sequence: TGTGCCACCTGGTTAAAGGGACCCGGGTCCGGGGAGCTGTTTTTT. It specifies CATWLKGPGSGELFF.

The chain recombines TRBV30 with TRBJ2-2; D unresolved. The CDR3 is made up of 13 amino acids. Germline V gives CDR1 GTSNPN, CDR2 SVGIG (reference sequence). Trimming removed 3 bases from V and 4 bases from J, with 9 bases in between. The chain's CDR3 is CAWRPPGTGELFF. CDR3 in DNA: TGTGCCTGGAGGCCCCCGGGCACCGGGGAGCTGTTTTTT.

This chain connects TRBV11-2 to TRBJ2-1; D unclear. V was cut by 1 base and J by 0 bases, with 19 bases left in between. This CDR3 has 19 residues. Germline V gene sequence: CDR1 SGHAT, CDR2 FQNNGV. The CDR3: CASSLGLYQGRSSYNEQFF. Written as DNA, the CDR3 is TGTGCCAGCAGCTTAGGATTATACCAAGGGCGGAGCTCCTACAATGAGCAGTTCTTC.

J is TRBJ2-7 and V is TRBV5-6, with TRBD2 identical over 7 bases. In germline, CDR1 is SGHDT, CDR2 YYEEEE. The CDR3 consists of 13 residues. The ends lost 4 bases at V and 6 bases at J; junction bases unmatched: 7. The CDR3 protein is CASSPLTSSEQYF. CDR3 bases: TGTGCCAGCAGCCCTCTGACTAGCTCCGAGCAGTACTTC.

The chain recombines TRBV7-9 with TRBJ2-5, with 10 positions matching TRBD2. The CDR3 spans 15 residues. CDR1 is SEHNR and CDR2 is FQNEAQ in the germline V gene (reference sequence). The V and J ends lost 3 bases and 5 bases, in that order; junction bases with no gene match: 6. The CDR3 sequence is CASSFGTSDWETQYF. CDR3 in DNA: TGTGCCAGCAGCTTTGGGACTAGCGACTGGGAGACCCAGTACTTC.

The chain recombines TRBV5-8 with TRBJ2-3; TRBD2 matches 8 bases. The V gene end was trimmed by 7 bases and the J gene end by 1 base; junction bases not matched to a gene: 11. This CDR3 contains 16 residues. Germline CDR1 is SGHTS and CDR2 is YDEGEE. The CDR3 spells CASGGGRPRRTDTQYF. The CDR3 region has the DNA TGTGCCAGCGGAGGCGGGAGGCCCCGCCGCACAGATACGCAGTATTTT.

The gene calls are TRBV7-8 and TRBJ2-4, with 7 positions matching TRBD2. This CDR3 is 16 amino acids long. V lost 2 bases and J lost 0; bases outside the gene matches: 4. CDR1 SGHVS and CDR2 FQNEAQ come from the germline V gene. CDR3 amino acids: CASSLSGARAKNIQYF. Here the CDR3 DNA reads TGTGCCAGCAGCTTAAGCGGGGCGAGAGCCAAAAACATTCAGTACTTC.

The rearrangement links TRBV4-2 to TRBJ1-5; D call uncertain. Per the germline V gene, CDR1 is LGHNA and CDR2 is YNFKEQ. Trimming removed 2 bases from V and 4 bases from J, with 12 bases in between. CDR3 length: 15 amino acids. CDR3 DNA sequence: TGTGCCAGCAGCCAAAGGTTCGGGCTAAATCAGCCCCAGCATTTT. Translating it yields CASSQRFGLNQPQHF.

V is TRBV27 and J is TRBJ2-5; 14 bases line up with TRBD2. The CDR3 consists of 19 residues. Germline CDR1 and CDR2: MNHEY and SMNVEV (reference sequence). Trimming took 7 bases from V and 4 from J; bases not matched to a gene: 17. CDR3: CASISHGTSGGRGRETQYF. The CDR3 DNA follows: TGTGCCAGCATCTCCCACGGGACTAGCGGGGGAAGAGGTAGAGAGACCCAGTACTTC.

The chain recombines TRBV27 with TRBJ1-1, with a possible D match to TRBD1 (5 bases). This CDR3 is 14 amino acids long. V was cut by 3 bases and J by 5 bases, with 13 bases left in between. The germline V gene has CDR1 MNHEY and CDR2 SMNVEV (reference sequence). The CDR3: CASSFGQGRTEAFF. The CDR3 DNA reads TGTGCCAGCAGTTTCGGGCAGGGAAGGACTGAAGCTTTCTTT.

The chain recombines TRBV4-2 with TRBJ1-5; D is ambiguous. V was pared by 3 bases and J by 2 bases, with 17 bases between. CDR3 size: 17 residues. CDR1 and CDR2 (germline): LGHNA, YNFKEQ. CDR3 sequence: CASSQRTPGNGNQPQHF. The CDR3 DNA is TGTGCCAGCAGCCAGAGGACCCCAGGTAATGGCAATCAGCCCCAGCATTTT.

The chain joins TRBV7-9 to TRBJ2-7, with D tentatively TRBD2 (6 bases). Trimming took 0 bases from V and 6 from J, leaving 9 bases between them. Germline CDR1 and CDR2: SEHNR and FQNEAQ (reference sequence). The CDR3 consists of 13 residues. The CDR3 region is CASSLAPGVEQYF. The CDR3 DNA follows: TGTGCCAGCAGCTTAGCGCCGGGGGTCGAGCAGTACTTC. The full variable domain, with the rest looked up from reference TRBV7-9 and TRBJ2-7, is DTGVSQNPRHKITKRGQNVTFRCDPISEHNRLYWYRQTLGQGPEFLTYFQNEAQLEKSRLLSDRFSAERPKGSFSTLEIQRTEQGDSAMYLCASSLAPGVEQYFGPGTRLTVT.

The chain recombines TRBV5-5 with TRBJ2-7; D not resolved. Between the trimmed V and J ends, which lost 6 bases and 3 bases, there was a span of 10 bases. Germline V CDR1 and CDR2: SGHKS, YYEKEE (reference sequence). The CDR3 length is 12 residues. As DNA, the CDR3 is TGTGCCAGCATCGGGCCCGACTACGAGCAGTACTTC. Residues: CASIGPDYEQYF.

This clone was seen a few times. The chain uses TRBV6-1 and TRBJ1-5; TRBD1 might be the D (6 bases). Looked up from germline, CDR1 is MNHNS and CDR2 is SASEGT. The CDR3 extends over 14 amino acids. V lost 4 bases to trimming and J lost 4 bases, with 11 bases between them. The CDR3 here is CASSVGTPNQPQHF. The CDR3 coding sequence is TGTGCCAGCAGTGTCGGGACACCTAATCAGCCCCAGCATTTT.

The rearrangement uses TRBV5-6 and TRBJ2-2, with 9 bases fitting TRBD1. The CDR3 runs 14 residues. Trimming at V came to 4 bases and at J to 7 bases, leaving 5 bases not matched to a gene. CDR1 and CDR2 (germline): SGHDT, YYEEEE. DNA for the CDR3: TGTGCCAGCAGCGGGACAGGGATCGGCGGGGAGCTGTTTTTT. Translated, it gives CASSGTGIGGELFF.

The chain couples TRBV7-3 to TRBJ2-1; 7 bases are a match to TRBD2. V was clipped by 5 bases and J by 13 bases; unmatched bases: 11. Germline CDR1 and CDR2: SGHTA and FQGTGA. The CDR3 consists of 13 residues. The CDR3 DNA is TGTGCCAGCAGCGGGACGAACGGGAGGCCACAGTTCTTC. Encoded protein: CASSGTNGRPQFF.

The rearrangement links TRBV7-6 to TRBJ2-3; D might be TRBD1 or TRBD2, each matching 5 bases. Germline CDR1 SGHVS, CDR2 FNYEAQ. This CDR3 has 14 amino acids. V lost 2 bases and J lost 6, with 12 bases in between. CDR3 sequence (DNA): TGTGCCAGCAGCTTAAGGTCGGGGCGGGATACGCAGTATTTT. It specifies CASSLRSGRDTQYF.

The genes are TRBV19 and TRBJ2-1, with 12 bases that match TRBD2. V shed 6 bases, J shed 3 bases, and the junction held 3 bases outside the gene matches. The CDR3 consists of 15 residues. Germline V CDR1 and CDR2: LNHDA, SQIVND (reference sequence). CDR3 region: CASRQTSGSYNEQFF. The DNA for the CDR3 is TGTGCCAGTAGGCAGACTAGCGGGAGCTACAATGAGCAGTTCTTC.

The CDR3 is CASSQSTGDWELFF. The CDR3 DNA reads as TGTGCCAGCAGCCAATCCACCGGTGACTGGGAGCTGTTTTTT. The V and J genes are TRBV4-2 and TRBJ2-2; D gene uncertain. The V and J ends lost 2 bases and 9 bases respectively, with 13 bases between them. CDR1 LGHNA and CDR2 YNFKEQ come from the germline V gene. This CDR3 comprises 14 residues.

The rearrangement joins TRBV4-1 to TRBJ2-6, with D hard to call. The V gene lost 0 bases and the J gene lost 0 bases, with 6 bases spanning the gap. The CDR3 has 16 amino acids. CDR1 and CDR2 (germline): MGHRA, YSYEKL. The CDR3 is CASSQEQSSGANVLTF. For the CDR3, the DNA is TGCGCCAGCAGCCAAGAACAGAGCTCTGGGGCCAACGTCCTGACTTTC.

The chain has TRBV4-3 and TRBJ2-1; 8 bases line up with TRBD2. Looked up from germline, CDR1 is LGHNA and CDR2 is YSLEER. With V trimmed by 0 bases and J by 5 bases, 3 bases remained unmatched. The CDR3 spans 15 residues. CDR3 sequence reads: CASSQESGRNNEQFF. CDR3 bases: TGCGCCAGCAGCCAAGAGAGCGGGAGAAACAATGAGCAGTTCTTC.

The chain has TRBV5-5 and TRBJ2-7; D uncertain. This CDR3 spans 15 amino acids. V gave up 2 bases and J gave up 2 bases, with 14 bases separating them. The germline gives CDR1 SGHKS, CDR2 YYEKEE (reference sequence). The CDR3 loop reads CASSLSAPKPYEQYF. Written as DNA, the CDR3 is TGTGCCAGCAGCTTATCAGCACCAAAACCCTACGAGCAGTACTTC. Drawing the rest from reference TRBV5-5 and TRBJ2-7, the complete variable domain is DAGVTQSPTHLIKTRGQQVTLRCSPISGHKSVSWYQQVLGQGPQFIFQYYEKEERGRGNFPDRFSARQFPNYSSELNVNALLLGDSALYLCASSLSAPKPYEQYFGPGTRLTVT.